Presented here are 14 T cell receptor beta chains from one specimen sequenced in a study of beta chain features in type 1 diabetes. Reverse transcription of all isolated RNA meant that expressed TCRB transcripts were sequenced. Sequenced by immunoSEQ multiplex PCR; TCRdb stores in-frame clones only, minus some. This sample has about 220,000 clones, with approximately 10% found just once. Sequenced: central memory CD4+ T cells from blood. These receptors were collected from a man aged 18 to 29 in good health.

The chain couples TRBV28 to TRBJ2-7, with 8 bases lining up with TRBD1. The J segment lost 2 bases and the V segment lost 8 bases, leaving 14 bases of the junction unmatched. Germline assignment: CDR1 MDHEN and CDR2 SYDVKM. The CDR3 extends over 16 amino acids. CDR3 protein: CASAPQGDGAPYEQYF. CDR3 nucleotide sequence: TGTGCCAGCGCGCCACAGGGGGACGGAGCACCCTACGAGCAGTACTTC.

V gene TRBV29-1 combines with J gene TRBJ2-7; TRBD1 agrees at 9 bases. Germline trimming cut 5 bases from V and 2 bases from J; bases unmatched to any gene: 10. The CDR3 loop spans 15 amino acids. Germline V gives CDR1 SQVTM, CDR2 ANQGSEA. As DNA, the CDR3 is TGCAGCGTTCAAAATACAGGGGGCTTGCCCTACGAGCAGTACTTC. Amino acids: CSVQNTGGLPYEQYF.

This clone was counted a few times. The gene calls are TRBV30 and TRBJ2-7; 9 bases match TRBD2. Germline-derived CDR1 and CDR2 are GTSNPN and SVGIG (reference sequence). The CDR3 runs 15 residues. Germline trimming cut 0 bases from V and 5 bases from J; bases unmatched to any gene: 8. The CDR3 is CAWSVRASGIHEQYF. In nucleotides, the CDR3 is TGTGCCTGGAGTGTACGGGCTAGCGGGATACACGAGCAGTACTTC. Filled out from reference TRBV30 and TRBJ2-7, the complete variable domain reads SQTIHQWPATLVQPVGSPLSLECTVEGTSNPNLYWYRQAAGRGLQLLFYSVGIGQISSEVPQNLSASRPQDRQFILSSKKLLLSDSGFYLCAWSVRASGIHEQYFGPGTRLTVT.

There are a few counts of this clone. The chain is built from TRBV11-2 and TRBJ2-5, with 11 bases identical to TRBD2. This CDR3 has 16 amino acids. Germline V gene sequence: CDR1 SGHAT, CDR2 FQNNGV. With V trimmed by 5 bases and J by 4 bases, 9 bases remained unmatched. The CDR3 coding sequence is TGTGCCAGCAGCGTAAATAGCGGGAGGGCCGCAGAGACCCAGTACTTC. Protein sequence: CASSVNSGRAAETQYF.

The gene calls are TRBV5-1 and TRBJ2-3; D may be TRBD1 (6 bases). Germline loops: CDR1 SGHRS, CDR2 YFSETQ. Between the trimmed V and J ends, which lost 3 bases and 2 bases, there was a span of 13 bases. CDR3 length: 15 residues. The CDR3 is CASSSRDTHTDTQYF. The CDR3 nucleotides are TGCGCCAGCAGCTCCCGGGACACACACACAGATACGCAGTATTTT.

J is TRBJ2-3 and V is TRBV7-2; 13 bases line up with TRBD2. This CDR3 contains 16 residues. Looked up from germline, CDR1 is SGHTA and CDR2 is FQGNSA. V gave up 1 base and J gave up 3 bases; unmatched junction bases: 1. CDR3 in DNA: TGTGCCAGCAGCTTAGGACTAGCGGGAGGTACAGATACGCAGTATTTT. Translation: CASSLGLAGGTDTQYF. The full variable domain, completed using reference TRBV7-2 and TRBJ2-3, is GAGVSQSPSNKVTEKGKDVELRCDPISGHTALYWYRQSLGQGLEFLIYFQGNSAPDKSGLPSDRFSAERTGGSVSTLTIQRTQQEDSAVYLCASSLGLAGGTDTQYFGPGTRLTVL.

This clone was observed many times. The J gene is TRBJ2-7, the V gene TRBV19, with D maybe TRBD2 (5 bases). The germline CDR1 and CDR2 sequences are LNHDA and SQIVND (reference sequence). V was pared by 5 bases and J by 0 bases, with 11 bases between. This CDR3 comprises 14 residues. CDR3: CASSVLGSSYEQYF. The CDR3 DNA follows: TGTGCCAGTAGTGTACTAGGAAGCTCCTACGAGCAGTACTTC.

This clone was picked up a small number of times. The genes are TRBV6-5 and TRBJ2-3; TRBD1 matches 8 bases. Germline V gene sequence: CDR1 MNHEY, CDR2 SVGAGI. CDR3 length: 14 residues. With V trimmed by 6 bases and J by 0 bases, 2 bases remained unmatched. This chain's CDR3 is CASRQGASTDTQYF. CDR3 DNA sequence: TGTGCCAGCAGGCAGGGGGCAAGCACAGATACGCAGTATTTT.

In its sample, this clone was seen a few times. J is TRBJ2-3 and V is TRBV2; 7 bases fit TRBD2. CDR3 length: 13 amino acids. Germline trimming cut 6 bases from V and 7 bases from J; bases unmatched to any gene: 7. Per the germline V gene, CDR1 is SNHLY and CDR2 is FYNNEI. CDR3 nucleotides: TGTGCCAGCAGCAAGCGGGGCGGGAATACGCAGTATTTT. Its translation is CASSKRGGNTQYF. Drawing the rest from reference TRBV2 and TRBJ2-3, the complete variable domain is EPEVTQTPSHQVTQMGQEVILRCVPISNHLYFYWYRQILGQKVEFLVSFYNNEISEKSEIFDDQFSVERPDGSNFTLKIRSTKLEDSAMYFCASSKRGGNTQYFGPGTRLTVL.

This clone has only a few counts. The gene calls are TRBV2 and TRBJ1-5; D is undetermined. Germline CDR1 reads SNHLY; CDR2 reads FYNNEI. There are 14 residues in the CDR3. The V and J ends lost 6 bases and 2 bases respectively, with 11 bases between them. The CDR3 sequence: CASRVESGNQPQHF. The DNA for the CDR3 is TGTGCCAGCAGAGTAGAAAGCGGCAATCAGCCCCAGCATTTT.

This clone has a handful of counts. The chain has TRBV28 and TRBJ1-5, with TRBD1 as a possible D gene (5 bases). The germline CDR1 and CDR2 sequences are MDHEN and SYDVKM. Deletions cut 4 bases from V and 4 bases from J, with 11 bases between. This CDR3 contains 14 residues. The CDR3 nucleotides read TGTGCCAGCAGTTACGGGACCGGGAATCAGCCCCAGCATTTT. Protein sequence: CASSYGTGNQPQHF. The variable domain in full, completed from reference TRBV28 and TRBJ1-5, reads DVKVTQSSRYLVKRTGEKVFLECVQDMDHENMFWYRQDPGLGLRLIYFSYDVKMKEKGDIPEGYSVSREKKERFSLILESASTNQTSMYLCASSYGTGNQPQHFGDGTRLSIL.

The rearrangement uses TRBV5-1 and TRBJ2-1; 15 bases line up with TRBD2. The germline gives CDR1 SGHRS, CDR2 YFSETQ. V shed 4 bases and J 5 bases; nucleotides not matched to a gene: 1. The CDR3 extends over 15 amino acids. CDR3 coding DNA: TGCGCCAGCAGCCGGACTAGCGGGAGGGACAATGAGCAGTTCTTC. Its translation is CASSRTSGRDNEQFF.

The sample holds a few counts of this clone. V usage is TRBV9 and J usage is TRBJ1-1, with TRBD1 identical over 7 bases. With V trimmed by 3 bases and J by 1 base, 3 bases remained unmatched. The CDR3 sequence is 14 residues long. Germline V gives CDR1 SGDLS, CDR2 YYNGEE. The CDR3 DNA reads TGTGCCAGCAGCGCCCGACAGGGGAACACTGAAGCTTTCTTT. Its protein is CASSARQGNTEAFF.

This clone was recorded at least ten times. The rearrangement uses TRBV28 and TRBJ2-4, with D maybe TRBD1 (5 bases). Between the trimmed V and J ends, which lost 4 bases and 12 bases, there was a span of 13 bases. CDR1 and CDR2 (germline): MDHEN, SYDVKM. The length of the CDR3 is 12 residues. CDR3 loop: CASSSTRVTQYF. In nucleotides, the CDR3 is TGTGCCAGCAGTTCCACCAGGGTTACTCAGTACTTC.